The 8 T cell receptor beta chains below come from one sample, sequenced in a study of T cell changes during pregnancy in multiple sclerosis. Repertoires were generated with immunoSEQ multiplex PCR, while TCRdb's copy carries only in-frame clones and drops some. The table has tens of thousands of clones, roughly 90% seen once; the top ten hold approximately 0.7%. Sequencing used CD4+ T cells from peripheral blood mononuclear cells, obtained before pregnancy. The receptors were sampled from a female donor with multiple sclerosis, enrolled in a pregnancy study.

The V gene is TRBV4-1, the J gene TRBJ2-1; 7 nucleotides match TRBD1. V lost 6 bases and J lost 4; bases outside the gene matches: 12. CDR1 is MGHRA and CDR2 is YSYEKL in the germline V gene. The CDR3 totals 16 residues. The CDR3 nucleotides read TGCGCCAGCAGTCCTTACAGGGGTTTTTCATACAATGAGCAGTTCTTC. Translating gives CASSPYRGFSYNEQFF.

The chain carries TRBV7-2 and TRBJ1-1; possibly TRBD1 for D (6 bases). CDR1 and CDR2 (germline): SGHTA, FQGNSA. The CDR3 length is 13 residues. Trimming cost V 5 bases and J 1 base, with 8 bases left between them. CDR3 amino acids: CASSKDRNTEAFF. CDR3 coding DNA: TGTGCCAGCAGCAAGGACAGGAACACTGAAGCTTTCTTT.

This chain connects TRBV7-2 to TRBJ1-5; D possibly corresponds to TRBD1 (5 bases). V lost 5 bases and J lost 8, with 19 bases in between. The CDR3 is made up of 15 amino acids. Germline lookup yields CDR1 SGHTA and CDR2 FQGNSA. CDR3 amino acids: CASSQGAGTREPQHF. DNA for the CDR3: TGTGCCAGCAGCCAAGGGGCGGGAACGCGGGAGCCCCAGCATTTT.

In nucleotides, the CDR3 is TGTGCCAGCAGCTTAGCGGCGGGGGGCGATCTCACCTTC. Translating gives CASSLAAGGDLTF. This chain links TRBV7-9 with TRBJ1-2; tentative D call: TRBD1 (6 bases). This CDR3 is 13 amino acids long. Germline-derived CDR1 and CDR2 are SEHNR and FQNEAQ (reference sequence). Trimming took off 0 bases at V and 13 bases at J, with 15 bases between the two ends.

V usage is TRBV6-1 and J usage is TRBJ2-3; weak D call: TRBD1 (6 bases). The CDR3 has 17 residues. V lost 2 bases, J lost 0 bases, and 15 bases lay in between. CDR1 MNHNS and CDR2 SASEGT come from the germline V gene. CDR3 in DNA: TGTGCCAGCAGTGAACGGGGTGGACAGACTAGCACAGATACGCAGTATTTT. It is translated as CASSERGGQTSTDTQYF.

This sequence joins TRBV19 and TRBJ2-5; TRBD1 might be the D (5 bases). The CDR3 contains 17 residues. CDR1 is LNHDA, CDR2 SQIVND, per germline (reference sequence). The V and J ends lost 6 bases and 4 bases respectively, with 24 bases between them. Written as DNA, the CDR3 is TGTGCCAGTAGCAAAAGGGGAAGAGCTCCCCTCCCAGAGACCCAGTACTTC. This encodes CASSKRGRAPLPETQYF.

The chain joins TRBV10-3 to TRBJ1-2; D may be TRBD1 (5 bases). There are 13 residues in the CDR3. Trimming stripped 6 bases from V and 5 bases from J, with 13 bases between. The V gene's germline CDR1 is ENHRY and CDR2 SYGVKD. The CDR3 region is CAIRGTGVYGYTF. DNA of the CDR3: TGTGCCATCAGGGGGACGGGGGTATATGGCTACACCTTC.

The chain carries TRBV19 and TRBJ1-2; D perhaps matches TRBD1 (5 bases). This CDR3 region has 14 residues. Per germline, CDR1 LNHDA and CDR2 SQIVND (reference sequence). V was trimmed by 1 base and J by 9 bases, leaving 15 bases between them. The CDR3 loop is CASSIGGAADSYTF. The CDR3 DNA is TGTGCCAGTAGTATAGGCGGGGCCGCGGATAGCTACACCTTC. The variable domain in full, completed from reference TRBV19 and TRBJ1-2, reads DGGITQSPKYLFRKEGQNVTLSCEQNLNHDAMYWYRQDPGQGLRLIYYSQIVNDFQKGDIAEGYSVSREKKESFPLTVTSAQKNPTAFYLCASSIGGAADSYTFGSGTRLTVV.